The 19 T cell receptor beta chains given below trace back to one sample, sequenced in a study of PD-1 blockade in mismatch repair-deficient tumors. Profiled with immunoSEQ multiplex PCR; TCRdb holds only in-frame clones, not every one. The sample includes about 51,000 clones, around 80% seen only once; the top ten take about 3.5%. Sequences were derived from peripheral blood, sampled 4 weeks after starting pembrolizumab. Receptors were obtained from an adult with mismatch repair-deficient cancer.

There are a few counts of this clone. The V and J genes are TRBV6-5 and TRBJ1-2; D is possibly TRBD1 (6 bases). The germline CDR1 and CDR2 sequences are MNHEY and SVGAGI. The CDR3 sequence is 12 residues long. With 10 bases removed from V and 7 bases from J, the gap between germline ends came to 16 bases. The CDR3 reads CATRWGALGYTF. The DNA of the CDR3 is TGTGCCACCAGGTGGGGGGCGCTTGGCTACACCTTC.

The rearrangement links TRBV6-1 to TRBJ1-2, with D unclear. The V end lost 0 bases, the J end lost 4 bases, and 12 bases lay between the germline ends. In germline, CDR1 is MNHNS, CDR2 SASEGT. The length of the CDR3 is 15 residues. Written as DNA, the CDR3 is TGTGCCAGCAGTGAAGCCCTCAACCCTTCCTATGGCTACACCTTC. The encoded protein is CASSEALNPSYGYTF.

The J gene is TRBJ1-2, the V gene TRBV11-2, with D possibly TRBD1 on 6 matching bases. The CDR3 extends over 17 amino acids. V was cut by 2 bases and J by 7 bases, with 23 bases left in between. Germline CDR1 reads SGHAT; CDR2 reads FQNNGV. CDR3 sequence: CASSLRVEAGVMGGYTF. CDR3 bases: TGTGCCAGCAGCTTAAGGGTTGAGGCAGGGGTGATGGGTGGCTACACCTTC.

The chain recombines TRBV6-1 with TRBJ2-6; D possibly matches TRBD1 or TRBD2 (7 bases each). Per germline, CDR1 MNHNS and CDR2 SASEGT. The V end was cut by 2 bases, the J end by 4 bases, with 12 bases between. The CDR3 covers 16 residues. CDR3 nucleotide sequence: TGTGCCAGCAGTGAACAGGGGGGGGCCGGGGCCAACGTCCTGACTTTC. Protein product: CASSEQGGAGANVLTF.

The J gene is TRBJ2-5, the V gene TRBV7-8, with D possibly called TRBD1 or TRBD2 (6 bases each). The germline gives CDR1 SGHVS, CDR2 FQNEAQ. The CDR3 loop spans 17 amino acids. The ends were cut back, 1 base at V and 5 bases at J, with 20 bases in the middle. The CDR3 DNA reads TGTGCCAGCAGCTTAGGACTGGGGGCGGGGCTGGCCGAGACCCAGTACTTC. It is translated as CASSLGLGAGLAETQYF.

J is TRBJ1-1 and V is TRBV5-1, with D perhaps matching TRBD1 (6 bases). Germline CDR1 is SGHRS and CDR2 is YFSETQ. The CDR3 length is 16 residues. V lost 2 bases to trimming and J lost 0 bases, with 14 bases between them. CDR3 protein: CASSLGTGSLNTEAFF. CDR3 sequence (DNA): TGCGCCAGCAGCTTAGGTACAGGGTCTCTGAACACTGAAGCTTTCTTT.

The J gene is TRBJ2-7, the V gene TRBV11-2, with D unresolved. The CDR3 extends over 17 amino acids. Germline lookup yields CDR1 SGHAT and CDR2 FQNNGV. V lost 6 bases to trimming and J lost 3 bases, with 24 bases between them. The CDR3 DNA is TGTGCCAGCAGACAATCTTACGACACGGTTTTAAACTACGAGCAGTACTTC. This sequence encodes CASRQSYDTVLNYEQYF.

The V call is TRBV7-9, the J call TRBJ1-1, with unresolved D. This CDR3 region has 14 residues. Looked up from germline, CDR1 is SEHNR and CDR2 is FQNEAQ (reference sequence). V lost 2 bases and J 3 bases, leaving 10 bases between the germline ends. CDR3 sequence reads: CASSLIGSYTEAFF. DNA of the CDR3: TGTGCCAGCAGCTTAATAGGGAGTTACACTGAAGCTTTCTTT. Complete variable domain (other parts from reference TRBV7-9 and TRBJ1-1): DTGVSQNPRHKITKRGQNVTFRCDPISEHNRLYWYRQTLGQGPEFLTYFQNEAQLEKSRLLSDRFSAERPKGSFSTLEIQRTEQGDSAMYLCASSLIGSYTEAFFGQGTRLTVV.

In this sample, this clone turned up a few times. The chain is built from TRBV9 and TRBJ2-5; D possibly uses TRBD1 or TRBD2 (6 bases each). The CDR3 runs 15 residues. The V end was cut by 0 bases, the J end by 5 bases, with 14 bases between. Germline CDR1 and CDR2: SGDLS and YYNGEE. The CDR3 here is CASSVEGGGRETQYF. In nucleotides, the CDR3 is TGTGCCAGCAGCGTAGAAGGAGGGGGGAGGGAGACCCAGTACTTC.

The chain employs TRBV5-4 and TRBJ2-5, with TRBD2 identical over 9 bases. Germline V lookup: CDR1 SGHNT, CDR2 YYREEE (reference sequence). After removal of 3 bases from V and 4 bases from J, the junction contained 7 bases not matched to a gene. This CDR3 spans 15 amino acids. The DNA for the CDR3 is TGTGCCAGCAGCTCCGTAGCGGGAGTCGGAGAGACCCAGTACTTC. Its protein is CASSSVAGVGETQYF.

The chain joins TRBV5-1 to TRBJ2-1; D unresolved. CDR1 and CDR2 from the germline V gene are SGHRS and YFSETQ. Between the trimmed V and J ends, which lost 4 bases and 8 bases, there was a span of 13 bases. The CDR3 runs 13 residues. In nucleotides, the CDR3 is TGCGCCAGCAGCCCCTTAGGGAATGATGAGCAGTTCTTC. The encoded protein is CASSPLGNDEQFF. The variable domain in full, completed from reference TRBV5-1 and TRBJ2-1, reads KAGVTQTPRYLIKTRGQQVTLSCSPISGHRSVSWYQQTPGQGLQFLFEYFSETQRNKGNFPGRFSGRQFSNSRSEMNVSTLELGDSALYLCASSPLGNDEQFFGPGTRLTVL.

V and J are TRBV12-5 and TRBJ2-7, with TRBD1 identical over 7 bases. The junction had 2 bases not matched to a gene; V was cut back by 4 bases and J by 2 bases. The V gene's germline CDR1 is LGHNT and CDR2 FRNRAP. The CDR3 runs to 13 residues. CDR3 sequence (DNA): TGTGCTAGTGGTTGGGGGACAGCCTACGAGCAGTACTTC. The encoded protein is CASGWGTAYEQYF.

The CDR3 spells CASSFFPRANYGYTF. The CDR3 nucleotides read TGTGCCAGCAGTTTTTTTCCCAGGGCGAACTATGGCTACACCTTC. The genes are TRBV27 and TRBJ1-2; tentative D call: TRBD1 (5 bases). The CDR3 length is 15 residues. The V gene lost 3 bases and the J gene lost 2 bases, with 13 bases spanning the gap. Germline V gives CDR1 MNHEY, CDR2 SMNVEV (reference sequence).

Only a few counts were recorded for this clone. The chain recombines TRBV27 with TRBJ2-7; 8 bases map to TRBD2. After removal of 5 bases from V and 0 bases from J, the junction contained 3 bases not matched to a gene. Germline V gene sequence: CDR1 MNHEY, CDR2 SMNVEV (reference sequence). CDR3 length: 14 residues. CDR3: CASSASGYSYEQYF. The CDR3, as DNA: TGTGCCAGCAGTGCTAGCGGGTACTCCTACGAGCAGTACTTC.

This clone was seen at least ten times. The rearrangement joins TRBV6-5 to TRBJ2-5; 7 nucleotides line up with TRBD2. CDR3 size: 15 residues. Looked up from germline, CDR1 is MNHEY and CDR2 is SVGAGI. V lost 4 bases and J lost 5; bases outside the gene matches: 10. CDR3 sequence: CASSLGSGLRETQYF. The CDR3 bases are TGTGCCAGCAGTTTGGGTAGCGGGCTTCGGGAGACCCAGTACTTC.

The rearrangement links TRBV29-1 to TRBJ2-2, with 10 bases lining up with TRBD2. V lost 7 bases, J lost 5 bases, and 4 bases stayed unmatched. The germline V gene encodes CDR1 SQVTM and CDR2 ANQGSEA. The CDR3 is made up of 13 amino acids. DNA of the CDR3: TGCAGCGGTCTAGCGGGAGAGACCGGGGAGCTGTTTTTT. Protein sequence: CSGLAGETGELFF.

The chain is built from TRBV5-5 and TRBJ1-1; tentatively, D is TRBD1 (6 bases). V lost 4 bases and J 2 bases, leaving 12 bases between the germline ends. CDR1 and CDR2 from the germline V gene are SGHKS and YYEKEE (reference sequence). CDR3 length equals 14 residues. The CDR3 reads CASSPWTANTEAFF. The CDR3 DNA reads TGTGCCAGCAGCCCGTGGACAGCCAACACTGAAGCTTTCTTT.

V gene TRBV4-1 combines with J gene TRBJ2-4, with D hard to call. Trimming took off 1 base at V and 1 base at J, with 11 bases between the two ends. The CDR3 is made up of 16 amino acids. Germline V gene data show CDR1 as MGHRA and CDR2 as YSYEKL. CDR3 protein: CASSQGLEQAKNIQYF. CDR3 nucleotides: TGCGCCAGCAGCCAAGGTCTCGAACAGGCCAAAAACATTCAGTACTTC.

The chain carries TRBV27 and TRBJ2-2; maybe TRBD1 (5 bases). In germline, CDR1 is MNHEY, CDR2 SMNVEV (reference sequence). The CDR3 spans 14 residues. V was clipped by 4 bases and J by 6 bases, with 12 bases between them. The CDR3 loop is CASSSSGLSGELFF. CDR3 in DNA: TGTGCCAGCAGTTCCTCAGGGTTATCCGGGGAGCTGTTTTTT.